This passage covers 6 T cell receptor beta chains from one sample sequenced in a study of shared clonotypes between healthy human individuals. Produced via immunoSEQ multiplex PCR; TCRdb's table is partial and in-frame only. The sample comprises roughly 500,000 clones, roughly 95% of which are singletons, and under 0.06% rests with the top ten. Sequencing was performed on naive CD4+ T cells sorted from blood. Stated subset: CD45RA+ positively selected. Receptors were obtained from a woman under 40 in good health.

J is TRBJ1-5 and V is TRBV10-3; 10 nucleotides line up with TRBD1. The CDR3 consists of 17 residues. The junction had 9 bases not matched to a gene; V was cut back by 2 bases and J by 5 bases. Germline V gene lookup returns CDR1 ENHRY and CDR2 SYGVKD. The CDR3 nucleotides read TGTGCCATCAGTGAGAATCCGGGACAGGGGTCCGATCAGCCCCAGCATTTT. Amino acid sequence: CAISENPGQGSDQPQHF.

The rearrangement links TRBV6-5 to TRBJ2-7; 7 bases fit TRBD1. The germline gives CDR1 MNHEY, CDR2 SVGAGI. With V trimmed by 4 bases and J by 2 bases, 8 bases remained unmatched. The CDR3 runs to 15 residues. In nucleotides, the CDR3 is TGTGCCAGCAGTTCATCCGGGACAGAAGCCTACGAGCAGTACTTC. Translated, it gives CASSSSGTEAYEQYF.

The chain employs TRBV5-1 and TRBJ1-4; D might be TRBD1 (5 bases). CDR3 length equals 14 residues. V lost 0 bases, J lost 8 bases, and 11 bases lay in between. Germline loops: CDR1 SGHRS, CDR2 YFSETQ. This CDR3 reads CASSLGQLGEKLFF. In DNA form, the CDR3 reads TGCGCCAGCAGCTTGGGACAGCTTGGGGAAAAACTGTTTTTT.

The chain is built from TRBV19 and TRBJ2-5; 8 bases agree with TRBD2. The CDR3 runs 14 residues. Per the germline V gene, CDR1 is LNHDA and CDR2 is SQIVND (reference sequence). V lost 5 bases and J lost 11; bases outside the gene matches: 13. The CDR3 DNA reads TGTGCCAGTAGTGACGGGAGGGCCTTGTATGAGCAGTACTTC. It encodes CASSDGRALYEQYF.

The chain couples TRBV28 to TRBJ1-1, with a weak D call TRBD1 (6 bases). Trimming removed 6 bases at V and 1 base at J, with 12 bases between. The CDR3 is 14 residues long. Per germline, CDR1 MDHEN and CDR2 SYDVKM. CDR3 region: CASSFRDKNTEAFF. The CDR3 DNA sequence: TGTGCCAGCAGCTTCCGGGACAAGAACACTGAAGCTTTCTTT. Using reference TRBV28 and TRBJ1-1 for the parts outside the CDR3, the full variable domain is DVKVTQSSRYLVKRTGEKVFLECVQDMDHENMFWYRQDPGLGLRLIYFSYDVKMKEKGDIPEGYSVSREKKERFSLILESASTNQTSMYLCASSFRDKNTEAFFGQGTRLTVV.

The J gene is TRBJ1-1, the V gene TRBV4-1; the D is unclear. Germline assignment: CDR1 MGHRA and CDR2 YSYEKL. The CDR3 length is 14 residues. Trimming shortened V by 1 base and J by 11 bases, and 17 bases separated the two germline ends. The CDR3: CASSQGVLGIGAFF. CDR3 DNA sequence: TGCGCCAGCAGCCAAGGGGTGTTGGGGATTGGGGCTTTCTTT.